These T cell receptor beta chains were read from a single sample in a study of blood T cell repertoires in COVID-19. Profiled with immunoSEQ multiplex PCR; TCRdb holds only in-frame clones, not every one. The sample consists of some 150,000 clones, more than 80% of them appearing once. Specimen: peripheral blood. These receptors were collected from a human donor with acute or convalescent COVID-19. The donor label of this sample is uncertain. Both conserved end residues are part of each CDR3.

j_gene	v_gene	CDR3aa
TRBJ2-1	TRBV28	CASSFGGSGALNEQFF
TRBJ1-3	TRBV9	CASSVGEGVSGNTIYF
TRBJ1-5	TRBV6-5	CASANTGVSNQPQHF
TRBJ2-5	TRBV2	CASSVLGREETQYF
TRBJ1-4	TRBV6-5	CASSYSGTNEKLFF
TRBJ2-2	TRBV24-1	CATSDPSTGNTGELFF
TRBJ1-6	TRBV27	CASSGGQPQVRNSPLHF
TRBJ1-1	TRBV9	CASSVGHNTEAFF
TRBJ1-2	TRBV6-5	CASSRGFDYGYTF
TRBJ2-1	TRBV24-1	CATSDFRQGPDNEQFF
TRBJ1-2	TRBV18	CASSLRPTDYYGYTF
TRBJ1-2	TRBV6-5	CASSSGQGFAFGYTF
TRBJ1-5	TRBV6-5	CASSFFRDTHDQPQHF
TRBJ1-3	TRBV29-1	CSVEGSGNTIYF
TRBJ1-2	TRBV15	CATSRALGQGYYGYTF
TRBJ2-2	TRBV11-2	CASSRQGAHTGELFF
TRBJ1-5	TRBV6-6	CASRADSYNQPQHF